Detailed here is one T cell receptor beta chain. These data belong to a study of cytomegalovirus exposure and HLA in healthy donors. This CDR3 region has 14 residues. Trimming took off 2 bases at V and 3 bases at J, with 10 bases between the two ends. Germline V gene data show CDR1 as MNHEY and CDR2 as SMNVEV (reference sequence). Primers for the PCR totalled 60 Vbeta and 13 Jbeta. Sequencing used immunoSEQ multiplex PCR; TCRdb keeps in-frame clones, though not all of them. Among some 130,000 clones listed, about 73% were seen once. V usage is TRBV27 and J usage is TRBJ1-1; maybe TRBD1 (5 bases). The clonotype comes from a woman aged 25 to 45 in good health and CMV-seropositive. The sample consisted of PBMCs. The DNA of the CDR3 is TGTGCCAGCAGTTTACAGGCAGGGTACACTGAAGCTTTCTTT. Translated: CASSLQAGYTEAFF.